The rows below give T cell receptor beta chains drawn from one sample of a study of CD8 T cells in ankylosing spondylitis. One entry per CDR3 protein results from TCRdb running MiXCR on the 5' RACE reads. The sample contains 300,000 to 350,000 distinct CDR3 sequences, over 12% of which appear only once. The material sequenced was blood, either unsorted or a sorted T cell fraction (not recorded which). These receptor sequences come from a male donor with ankylosing spondylitis or in good health (not recorded which). Both conserved end residues are part of each CDR3. Each record gives: V gene, D gene, clone size, J gene, CDR3 DNA, CDR3 protein. D genes are given only for firm matches. Expanded clones get a size class; other rows say once, few or many, or leave the size out.

V: TRBV7-6; D: -; size: -; J: TRBJ2-7; DNA: TGTGCCAGCAGCTTAGAGGCAACTTACGAGCAGTACTTC; CDR3: CASSLEATYEQYF
V: TRBV5-1; D: -; size: few; J: TRBJ1-5; DNA: TGCGCCAGCAGCCTTGGACGGGGCAATCAGCCCCAGCATTTT; CDR3: CASSLGRGNQPQHF
V: TRBV18; D: -; size: few; J: TRBJ1-2; DNA: TGTGCCAGCTCACCACCTAACCGGAGTTACGGCTACACCTTC; CDR3: CASSPPNRSYGYTF
V: TRBV3-1; D: -; size: few; J: TRBJ1-1; DNA: TGTGCCAGCAGCCAAGAGCGGGGGGTAGCTTTCTTT; CDR3: CASSQERGVAFF
V: TRBV20-1; D: -; size: -; J: TRBJ2-1; DNA: TGCAGTGCCTTTACCCCTCTAGCGTTCAATGAGCAGTTCTTC; CDR3: CSAFTPLAFNEQFF
V: TRBV27; D: TRBD1; size: -; J: TRBJ2-2; DNA: TGTGCCAGCAGTTCCGCACACAGGACAACGGGACAGGTGTACACCGGGGAGCTGTTTTTT; CDR3: CASSSAHRTTGQVYTGELFF
V: TRBV7-2; D: -; size: -; J: TRBJ2-7; DNA: TGTGCCAGCAGCTCCCAGGAAGGTTACGAGCAGTACTTC; CDR3: CASSSQEGYEQYF
V: TRBV4-2; D: TRBD2; size: -; J: TRBJ2-3; DNA: TGTGTCAGCAGCCAAGGGACTAGCGGGGGGGCCGATTACACAGATACGCAGTATTTT; CDR3: CVSSQGTSGGADYTDTQYF
V: TRBV2; D: -; size: few; J: TRBJ2-7; DNA: TGTGCCAGCAGTAATGCGGGGACCCAGGGAATCGAGCAGTACTTC; CDR3: CASSNAGTQGIEQYF
V: TRBV12-3/TRBV12-4; D: -; size: few; J: TRBJ2-2; DNA: TGTGCCAGCAGGCCACAGACAGGAGGACGGGGGAACACCGGGGAGCTGTTTTTT; CDR3: CASRPQTGGRGNTGELFF
V: TRBV12-3/TRBV12-4; D: TRBD2; size: few; J: TRBJ2-1; DNA: TGTGCCAGCAGCCCGACTAGCGGGAGGTTAGGTGAGCAGTTCTTC; CDR3: CASSPTSGRLGEQFF
V: TRBV29-1; D: TRBD1; size: -; J: TRBJ1-1; DNA: TGCAGCGTTGACTACGGGACAGGAGACACTGAAGCTTTCTTT; CDR3: CSVDYGTGDTEAFF
V: TRBV12-3/TRBV12-4; D: TRBD1; size: few; J: TRBJ1-2; DNA: TGTGCCAGCAGCCTTTACTCCGACAGGGGTGGCTACACCTTC; CDR3: CASSLYSDRGGYTF
V: TRBV6-5; D: TRBD1; size: -; J: TRBJ2-2; DNA: TGTGCCAGCAGTTACTCGAAGGGGACAGTCAACACCGGGGAGCTGTTTTTT; CDR3: CASSYSKGTVNTGELFF
V: TRBV7-9; D: -; size: -; J: TRBJ2-3; DNA: TGTGCCAGCAGCTTAGGACCCGGGGGGCTGGCAGATACGCAGTATTTT; CDR3: CASSLGPGGLADTQYF
V: TRBV10-2; D: TRBD1; size: -; J: TRBJ1-5; DNA: TGCGCCAGCAGTGATTTGGGACAGGGCCAGCCCCAGCATTTT; CDR3: CASSDLGQGQPQHF
V: TRBV7-2; D: -; size: -; J: TRBJ1-5; DNA: TGTGCCAGCAGCATCCGGGGCAATCAGCCCCAGCATTTT; CDR3: CASSIRGNQPQHF
V: TRBV12-3/TRBV12-4; D: TRBD1; size: -; J: TRBJ2-7; DNA: TGTGCCAGCAGCTCCCTGGGACAGCTTTACGAGCAGTACTTC; CDR3: CASSSLGQLYEQYF
V: TRBV5-1; D: -; size: few; J: TRBJ2-3; DNA: TGCGCCAGCAGCCCGGGCTGGACTCACACAGATACGCAGTATTTT; CDR3: CASSPGWTHTDTQYF
V: TRBV19; D: -; size: -; J: TRBJ1-4; DNA: TGTGCCAGTAGTATCGGACTCAGGGCGGATGAAAAACTGTTTTTT; CDR3: CASSIGLRADEKLFF
V: TRBV29-1; D: TRBD2; size: many; J: TRBJ2-3; DNA: TGCAGCGCAGATCCGGGACTAGATTCCTCCACAGATACGCAGTATTTT; CDR3: CSADPGLDSSTDTQYF
V: TRBV5-5; D: -; size: few; J: TRBJ2-2; DNA: TGTGCCAGCAGCTTGACCCAGGCGAACACCGGGGAGCTGTTTTTT; CDR3: CASSLTQANTGELFF